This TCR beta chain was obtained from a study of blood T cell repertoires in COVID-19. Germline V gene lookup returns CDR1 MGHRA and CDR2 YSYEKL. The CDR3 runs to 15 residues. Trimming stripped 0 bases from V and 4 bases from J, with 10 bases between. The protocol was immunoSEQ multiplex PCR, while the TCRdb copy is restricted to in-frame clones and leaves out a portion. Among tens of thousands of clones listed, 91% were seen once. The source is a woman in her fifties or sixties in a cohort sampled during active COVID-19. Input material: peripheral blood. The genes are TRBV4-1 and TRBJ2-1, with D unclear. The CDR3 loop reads CASSQENSLYNEQFF. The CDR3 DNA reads TGCGCCAGCAGCCAAGAAAACTCCCTATACAATGAGCAGTTCTTC.